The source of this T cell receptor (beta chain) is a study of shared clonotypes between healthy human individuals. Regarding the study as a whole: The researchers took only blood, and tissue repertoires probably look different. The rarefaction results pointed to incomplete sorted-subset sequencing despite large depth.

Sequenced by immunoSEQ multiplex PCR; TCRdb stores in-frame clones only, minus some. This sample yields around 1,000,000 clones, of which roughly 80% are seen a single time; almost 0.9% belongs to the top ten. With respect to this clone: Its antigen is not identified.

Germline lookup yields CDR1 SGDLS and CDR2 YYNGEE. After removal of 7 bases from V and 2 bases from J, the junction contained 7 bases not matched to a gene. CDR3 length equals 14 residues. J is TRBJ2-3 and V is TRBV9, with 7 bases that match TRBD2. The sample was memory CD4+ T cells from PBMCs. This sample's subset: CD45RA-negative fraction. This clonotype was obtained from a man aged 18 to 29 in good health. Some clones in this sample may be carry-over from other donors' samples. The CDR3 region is CASGAGDPTDTQYF. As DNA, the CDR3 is TGTGCCAGCGGGGCGGGAGACCCCACAGATACGCAGTATTTT. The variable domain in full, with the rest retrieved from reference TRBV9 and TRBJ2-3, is DSGVTQTPKHLITATGQRVTLRCSPRSGDLSVYWYQQSLDQGLQFLIQYYNGEERAKGNILERFSAQQFPDLHSELNLSSLELGDSALYFCASGAGDPTDTQYFGPGTRLTVL.